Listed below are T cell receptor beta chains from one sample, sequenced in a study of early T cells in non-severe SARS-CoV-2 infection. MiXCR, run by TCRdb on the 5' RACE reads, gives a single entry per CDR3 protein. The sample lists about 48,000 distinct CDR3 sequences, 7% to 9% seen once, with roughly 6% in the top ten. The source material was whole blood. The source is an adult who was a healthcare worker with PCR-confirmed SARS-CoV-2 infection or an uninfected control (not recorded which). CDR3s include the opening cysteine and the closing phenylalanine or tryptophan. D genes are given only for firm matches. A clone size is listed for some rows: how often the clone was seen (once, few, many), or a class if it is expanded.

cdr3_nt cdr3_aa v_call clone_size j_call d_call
TGCGCCAGCAGCTTGGCCGGGACCTCCTACGAGCAGTACTTC CASSLAGTSYEQYF TRBV5-1 - TRBJ2-7 -
TGTGCCAGTAGCCCCTTAGGCGGGGGGAGGTCCGGCAATCAGCCCCAGCATTTT CASSPLGGGRSGNQPQHF TRBV19 - TRBJ1-5 -
TGTGCCAGCAGTATAGGACGCGCAGGCAATCAGCCCCAGCATTTT CASSIGRAGNQPQHF TRBV6-6 many TRBJ1-5 -
TGTGCCAGTAGCTCGGGGGGGCGAACAGATACGCAGTATTTT CASSSGGRTDTQYF TRBV19 many TRBJ2-3 TRBD2
TGTGCCAGCAGCCAACGACAGCCGAACACTGAAGCTTTCTTT CASSQRQPNTEAFF TRBV3-1 few TRBJ1-1 -
TGTGCCAGTTCGGGACTCCCTGCCTACGAGCAGTACTTC CASSGLPAYEQYF TRBV28 many TRBJ2-7 -
TGTGCCAGCAGCCAACCTGCGCGGGGGAGTGAGCAGTACTTC CASSQPARGSEQYF TRBV3-1 few TRBJ2-7 TRBD2
TGTGCCAGCAGCGTTTTCCGGGACACTCAGGGCGGGGAGCTGTTTTTT CASSVFRDTQGGELFF TRBV9 many TRBJ2-2 -
TGTGCCAGCAGTTTGCCCCGGGGGGCTAGCACAGATACGCAGTATTTT CASSLPRGASTDTQYF TRBV12-3/TRBV12-4 many TRBJ2-3 -
TGCAGTGCTAGAGATTCCAGGACGGGGAGCACAGATACGCAGTATTTT CSARDSRTGSTDTQYF TRBV20-1 many TRBJ2-3 -
TGTGCCAGCAGTCCAACGCCGGGACAGGGGATCTCTGAAGCTTTCTTT CASSPTPGQGISEAFF TRBV6-2/TRBV6-3 few TRBJ1-1 TRBD1
TGCAGTGCTAGAGATCGTAGAGAATCGGCAACCTATAATTCACCCCTCCACTTT CSARDRRESATYNSPLHF TRBV20-1 many TRBJ1-6 -
TGCAGTGCTAGATCTCCGGGACAGGGAAGACGGGCCTATTACAATGAGCAGTTCTTC CSARSPGQGRRAYYNEQFF TRBV20-1 few TRBJ2-1 TRBD1
TGTGCCAGTAGTATGGGCAGTCTAGCCAAAAACATTCAGTACTTC CASSMGSLAKNIQYF TRBV19 - TRBJ2-4 -
TGCAGCGTGAGAGGACAGGGTTACGAGCAGTACTTC CSVRGQGYEQYF TRBV29-1 few TRBJ2-7 TRBD1
TGTGCCAGCAGCGTATCTCAGGAATCCTATGGCTACACCTTC CASSVSQESYGYTF TRBV9 many TRBJ1-2 -
TGCAGTGCTAGCCGACTAGCGGGGGTTAATACCGGGGAGCTGTTTTTT CSASRLAGVNTGELFF TRBV20-1 - TRBJ2-2 TRBD2
TGTGCCAGTAGTTGGCGAGCGGCAACTAATGAAAAACTGTTTTTT CASSWRAATNEKLFF TRBV19 many TRBJ1-4 -
TGTGCCAGCAGCCCCCGGACAGGTCTTAACTATGGCTACACCTTC CASSPRTGLNYGYTF TRBV7-9 many TRBJ1-2 TRBD1
TGTGCCAGCAGTATGGACGAGACGGCCTACGAGCAGTACTTC CASSMDETAYEQYF TRBV27 - TRBJ2-7 -
TGCAGCGTTGAAGGGGGGACTAGCACAGATACGCAGTATTTT CSVEGGTSTDTQYF TRBV29-1 many TRBJ2-3 -
TGTGCCAGCAGGGGGGACAGATCCTACGAGCAGTACTTC CASRGDRSYEQYF TRBV6-1 - TRBJ2-7 TRBD1
TGTGCCAGCTCCGGGGCAGGGAAAGCCAAAAACATTCAGTACTTC CASSGAGKAKNIQYF TRBV28 few TRBJ2-4 -
TGTGCCACCAGTCCAAGGGACGGAGTGAAGGAGACCCAGTACTTC CATSPRDGVKETQYF TRBV24-1 - TRBJ2-5 -
TGTGCCACCAGTGATTTGTGGGGTGAGCAGTTCTTC CATSDLWGEQFF TRBV24-1 many TRBJ2-1 -
TGTGCCAGTAGTACCGGGACTAGCGGGGCCTACGAGCAGTACTTC CASSTGTSGAYEQYF TRBV19 many TRBJ2-7 TRBD2
TGTGCCAGCACCCTAGGGTACAATGAGCAGTTCTTC CASTLGYNEQFF TRBV7-9 - TRBJ2-1 -
TGTGCCAGCAAAGACGTAGCGGGGGTCCAAGAGACCCAGTACTTC CASKDVAGVQETQYF TRBV11-2 few TRBJ2-5 TRBD2
TGCGCCAGCAGCCAAGTCTTGGAAGATACGCAGTATTTT CASSQVLEDTQYF TRBV4-3 few TRBJ2-3 -
TGTGCCAGCAGCGGACAGGAAGGCCAGCCCCAGCATTTT CASSGQEGQPQHF TRBV6-2/TRBV6-3 many TRBJ1-5 TRBD1
TGTGCCAGCAGCTTAGAAGCAGGGTTAAACACTGAAGCTTTCTTT CASSLEAGLNTEAFF TRBV7-9 many TRBJ1-1 -
TGTGCCAGCAGCTTGGAGCAGGTCTATGGCTACACCTTC CASSLEQVYGYTF TRBV5-6 many TRBJ1-2 -
TGTGCCAGCAGTTACCCGAAGGCGGGTTCGACCGGGGAGCTGTTTTTT CASSYPKAGSTGELFF TRBV6-6 - TRBJ2-2 -
TGTGCCAGCAGTTTGGGACGGGGGTACGAGCAGTACTTC CASSLGRGYEQYF TRBV27 few TRBJ2-7 -
TGCGCCAGCCGTGAAGGGGGCGCAGGAAGGACACCCCTCCACTTT CASREGGAGRTPLHF TRBV5-1 - TRBJ1-6 TRBD1
TGTGCCAGTAGTCCCCCAGCAGTCTATGGCTACACCTTC CASSPPAVYGYTF TRBV19 many TRBJ1-2 -
TGTGCCAGCAGTTATTCGCCAGGGCCTGAAGCTTTCTTT CASSYSPGPEAFF TRBV6-9 many TRBJ1-1 -
TGTGCCAGCAGCTTGGTGGCGGGGCCCAATCAGCCCCAGCATTTT CASSLVAGPNQPQHF TRBV5-5 - TRBJ1-5 -
TGTGCCAGCAGTAAGGTTTCCGGGCCTAACTATGGCTACACCTTC CASSKVSGPNYGYTF TRBV28 many TRBJ1-2 -
TGTGCCAGCAGCGTAACAGGGAACACTGAAGCTTTCTTT CASSVTGNTEAFF TRBV7-6 few TRBJ1-1 -
TGTGCCAGCAGTTTCAGCACCTACGAGCAGTACTTC CASSFSTYEQYF TRBV12-3/TRBV12-4 few TRBJ2-7 -
TGCAGTGCTAGATGGGACAGGGCCTACGAGCAGTACTTC CSARWDRAYEQYF TRBV20-1 many TRBJ2-7 TRBD1
TGTGCCAGCAGTCCCTGGACCGACTACGAGCAGTACTTC CASSPWTDYEQYF TRBV2 - TRBJ2-7 -
TGTGCCAGTACCCCCCAGGACAGAACCGGGGAGCTGTTTTTT CASTPQDRTGELFF TRBV19 many TRBJ2-2 -
TGTGCCAGCAGCCAGGCAGGGGTAACTGAAGCTTTCTTT CASSQAGVTEAFF TRBV3-1 many TRBJ1-1 -
TGTGCCAGCAGCTTGAGTACAGATTCACCCCTCCACTTT CASSLSTDSPLHF TRBV5-4 few TRBJ1-6 -
TGTGCCAGCAGCCAAAGTAATTCGAACACTGAAGCTTTCTTT CASSQSNSNTEAFF TRBV12-3/TRBV12-4 few TRBJ1-1 -
TGTGCCAGCAGCCAATTGACAGGGGGCTATTCACCCCTCCACTTT CASSQLTGGYSPLHF TRBV3-1 many TRBJ1-6 TRBD1
TGTGCCAGCAGCCCCCGGGACGGACCACGCTCGAACACCGGGGAGCTGTTTTTT CASSPRDGPRSNTGELFF TRBV12-3/TRBV12-4 many TRBJ2-2 -
TGTGCCAGCAGCCCGACAGGGGTAGATACGCAGTATTTT CASSPTGVDTQYF TRBV7-9 - TRBJ2-3 TRBD1
TGCAGTGCTAGTCACAGGGGACTCGAGCAGTTCTTC CSASHRGLEQFF TRBV20-1 many TRBJ2-1 -
TGCGCCAGCAACCCTCTAGCGGGGGGACTCAATGAGCAGTTCTTC CASNPLAGGLNEQFF TRBV10-2 many TRBJ2-1 TRBD2
TGCAGTGCTCTAAGGGGTACTAGCGGGGGAGACAATGAGCAGTTCTTC CSALRGTSGGDNEQFF TRBV20-1 many TRBJ2-1 TRBD2
TGTGCCAGCAGCTTAGGAGCTACAGGGAACACCTATAATTCACCCCTCCACTTT CASSLGATGNTYNSPLHF TRBV7-9 many TRBJ1-6 -
TGCAGTGCTTACAAAGTCACTGAAGCTTTCTTT CSAYKVTEAFF TRBV20-1 many TRBJ1-1 -
TGCAGTGCTGTCCCGGGACAGGGCACAGATACGCAGTATTTT CSAVPGQGTDTQYF TRBV20-1 few TRBJ2-3 TRBD1
TGTGCCAGCAGCCAAGATCCATGGACCCTCTACGAGCAGTACTTC CASSQDPWTLYEQYF TRBV3-1 many TRBJ2-7 -
TGTGCCAGCAGCTTAGGGAGCCCGGGAAACACCATATATTTT CASSLGSPGNTIYF TRBV7-2 - TRBJ1-3 -
TGTGCCAGCGGGAGGCAGGCCGGCACTGAAGCTTTCTTT CASGRQAGTEAFF TRBV12-3/TRBV12-4 many TRBJ1-1 -
TGTGCCAGCAGCCGACAGAGCAATCAGCCCCAGCATTTT CASSRQSNQPQHF TRBV12-3/TRBV12-4 many TRBJ1-5 -